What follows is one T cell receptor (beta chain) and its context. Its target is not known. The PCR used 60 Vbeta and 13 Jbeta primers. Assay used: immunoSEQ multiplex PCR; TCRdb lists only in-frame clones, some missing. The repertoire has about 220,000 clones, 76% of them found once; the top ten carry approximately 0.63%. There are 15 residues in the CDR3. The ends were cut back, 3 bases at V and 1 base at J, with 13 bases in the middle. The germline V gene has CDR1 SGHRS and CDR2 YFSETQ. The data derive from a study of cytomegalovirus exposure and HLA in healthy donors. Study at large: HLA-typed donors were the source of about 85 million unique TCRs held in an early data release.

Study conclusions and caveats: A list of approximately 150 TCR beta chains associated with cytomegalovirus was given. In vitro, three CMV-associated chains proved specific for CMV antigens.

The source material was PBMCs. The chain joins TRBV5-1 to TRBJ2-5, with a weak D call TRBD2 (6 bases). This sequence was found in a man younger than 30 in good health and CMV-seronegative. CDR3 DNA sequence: TGCGCCAGCAGCTCTATCGGGGGAGGCCAAGAGACCCAGTACTTC. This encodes CASSSIGGGQETQYF.